These 11 T cell receptor beta chains were sequenced from one sample in a study of CD39 and CD103 CD8 tumor-infiltrating T cells. Assay: immunoSEQ multiplex PCR; the TCRdb copy retains only in-frame clones and omits some. Of around 7,400 clones in the sample, around two thirds were seen once. The material sequenced was CD8+ T cells sorted from blood. Subset: total memory CD8 T cells (CD45RA-CCR7+/-) from blood or uninvolved lymph node. The receptors originated from a human donor with head and neck squamous cell carcinoma.

The chain uses TRBV5-4 and TRBJ1-4, with 9 bases that match TRBD1. Germline CDR1 reads SGHNT; CDR2 reads YYREEE (reference sequence). V gave up 5 bases and J gave up 6 bases; unmatched junction bases: 8. CDR3 size: 15 residues. The CDR3 sequence is CASRDPGQGDEKLFF. CDR3 DNA: TGTGCCAGCAGGGACCCGGGACAGGGTGATGAAAAACTGTTTTTT.

The J gene is TRBJ2-3, the V gene TRBV25-1, with 7 bases aligning to TRBD1. From germline, CDR1 is MGHDK and CDR2 SYGVNS. CDR3 length: 14 residues. The ends lost 4 bases at V and 4 bases at J; junction bases unmatched: 5. CDR3 DNA: TGTGCCAGCAGTGGACAGGGTGAGGCAGATACGCAGTATTTT. This gives the protein CASSGQGEADTQYF.

V usage is TRBV28 and J usage is TRBJ1-1, with unresolved D. CDR1 is MDHEN and CDR2 is SYDVKM in the germline V gene. The V gene lost 2 bases and the J gene lost 5 bases, with 6 bases spanning the gap. The CDR3 loop spans 12 amino acids. The CDR3 is CASSLMGTEAFF. CDR3 sequence (DNA): TGTGCCAGCAGTTTAATGGGGACTGAAGCTTTCTTT.

The genes are TRBV6-1 and TRBJ2-3; TRBD2 matches 8 bases. The junction had 6 bases not matched to a gene; V was cut back by 7 bases and J by 0 bases. The germline CDR1 and CDR2 sequences are MNHNS and SASEGT. This CDR3 region has 15 residues. The CDR3 DNA reads as TGTGCCAGCATGCTGGCTAGCGGGAGCACAGATACGCAGTATTTT. Amino acids: CASMLASGSTDTQYF.

J is TRBJ2-2 and V is TRBV9; perhaps TRBD2 as D (6 bases). Germline lookup yields CDR1 SGDLS and CDR2 YYNGEE. Trimming removed 0 bases from V and 0 bases from J, with 15 bases in between. The CDR3 runs to 18 residues. The CDR3 DNA follows: TGTGCCAGCAGCGTAGCTCAGGAGTGGGGGGCGAACACCGGGGAGCTGTTTTTT. It encodes CASSVAQEWGANTGELFF.

The genes are TRBV15 and TRBJ2-1; 16 bases align to TRBD2. Losses at the gene ends were 4 bases for V and 9 bases for J; bases not matched to a gene: 15. Looked up from germline, CDR1 is LNHNV and CDR2 is YYDKDF (reference sequence). This CDR3 spans 19 amino acids. Here the CDR3 DNA reads TGTGCCACCAGCACCCGATCCGGGACTAGCGGGGGGGTAGTGGGTGAGCAGTTCTTC. Protein: CATSTRSGTSGGVVGEQFF.

The chain links TRBV6-5 to TRBJ2-3; D may be TRBD1 (6 bases). The V and J ends lost 9 bases and 2 bases respectively, with 18 bases between them. The CDR3 runs to 15 residues. Germline CDR1 is MNHEY and CDR2 is SVGAGI. The CDR3 sequence is CASHQLGAITDTQYF. The CDR3 DNA follows: TGTGCCAGTCACCAGTTGGGGGCCATCACAGATACGCAGTATTTT.

This clone was seen only once. V is TRBV7-2 and J is TRBJ1-5; tentatively, D is TRBD1 (5 bases). In germline, CDR1 is SGHTA, CDR2 FQGNSA. The CDR3 is 13 amino acids. V was trimmed by 3 bases and J by 7 bases, leaving 10 bases between them. This CDR3 is CASSLTEGQPQHF. CDR3 nucleotides: TGTGCCAGCAGCTTGACTGAGGGGCAGCCCCAGCATTTT.

The chain has TRBV28 and TRBJ2-7, with D perhaps TRBD2 (6 bases). V was shortened by 6 bases and J by 0 bases, with 12 bases between the two germline ends. Per the germline V gene, CDR1 is MDHEN and CDR2 is SYDVKM. The length of the CDR3 is 14 residues. The CDR3 protein is CASRGGYSSYEQYF. CDR3 DNA sequence: TGTGCCAGCAGGGGGGGTTATAGCTCCTACGAGCAGTACTTC.

V and J are TRBV6-4 and TRBJ1-2; 7 nucleotides match TRBD1. V was pared by 5 bases and J by 4 bases, with 13 bases of the junction left unmatched. This CDR3 region has 16 residues. Germline CDR1 MRHNA, CDR2 SNTAGT. CDR3 amino acids: CASSPTPGQTSYGYTF. As DNA, the CDR3 is TGTGCCAGCAGTCCCACTCCGGGACAGACCTCCTATGGCTACACCTTC.

CDR3 sequence (DNA): TGTGCCACCTCCCAGGGGACCGGAGGAAACACCATATATTTT. Its translation is CATSQGTGGNTIYF. J is TRBJ1-3 and V is TRBV15; D possibly corresponds to TRBD1 (6 bases). Germline CDR1 LNHNV, CDR2 YYDKDF (reference sequence). CDR3 length: 14 amino acids. Trimming shortened V by 8 bases and J by 4 bases, and 15 bases separated the two germline ends.